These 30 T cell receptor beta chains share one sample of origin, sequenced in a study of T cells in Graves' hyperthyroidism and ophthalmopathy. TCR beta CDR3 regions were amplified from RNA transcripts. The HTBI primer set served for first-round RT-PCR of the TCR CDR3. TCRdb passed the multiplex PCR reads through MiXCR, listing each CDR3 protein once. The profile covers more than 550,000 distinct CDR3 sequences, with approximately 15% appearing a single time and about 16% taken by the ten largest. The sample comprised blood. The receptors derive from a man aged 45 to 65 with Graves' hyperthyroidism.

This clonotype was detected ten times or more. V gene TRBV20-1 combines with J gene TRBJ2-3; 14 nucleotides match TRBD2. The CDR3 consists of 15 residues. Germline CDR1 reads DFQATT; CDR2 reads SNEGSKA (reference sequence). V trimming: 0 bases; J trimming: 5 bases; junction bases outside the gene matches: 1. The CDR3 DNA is TGCAGTGCTAGAGACGGGACTAGCGGGGGAGATACGCAGTATTTT. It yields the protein CSARDGTSGGDTQYF.

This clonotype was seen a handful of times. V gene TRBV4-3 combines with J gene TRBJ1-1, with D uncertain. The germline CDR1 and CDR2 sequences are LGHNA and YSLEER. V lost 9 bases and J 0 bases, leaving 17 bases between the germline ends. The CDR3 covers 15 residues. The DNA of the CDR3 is TGCGCCAGTACCAGAGATCAGGACCTGAACACTGAAGCTTTCTTT. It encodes CASTRDQDLNTEAFF.

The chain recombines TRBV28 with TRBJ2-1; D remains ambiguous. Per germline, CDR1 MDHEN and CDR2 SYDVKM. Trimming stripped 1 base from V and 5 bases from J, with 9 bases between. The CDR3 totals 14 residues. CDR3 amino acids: CASSLLFGHNEQFF. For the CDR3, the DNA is TGTGCCAGCAGTTTATTATTCGGGCACAATGAGCAGTTCTTC.

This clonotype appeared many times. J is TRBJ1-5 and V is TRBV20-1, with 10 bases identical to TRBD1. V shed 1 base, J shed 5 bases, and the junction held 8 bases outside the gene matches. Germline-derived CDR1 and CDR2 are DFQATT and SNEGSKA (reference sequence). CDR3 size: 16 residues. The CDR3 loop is CSARVEDRGRYQPQHF. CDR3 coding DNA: TGCAGTGCTAGAGTAGAAGACAGGGGGCGTTATCAGCCCCAGCATTTT.

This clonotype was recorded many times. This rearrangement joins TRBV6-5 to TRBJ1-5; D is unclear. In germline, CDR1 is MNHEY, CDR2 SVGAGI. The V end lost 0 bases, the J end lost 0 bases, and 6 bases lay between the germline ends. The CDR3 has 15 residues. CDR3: CASSYSRSSNQPQHF. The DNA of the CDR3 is TGTGCCAGCAGTTACTCGAGGAGTAGCAATCAGCCCCAGCATTTT.

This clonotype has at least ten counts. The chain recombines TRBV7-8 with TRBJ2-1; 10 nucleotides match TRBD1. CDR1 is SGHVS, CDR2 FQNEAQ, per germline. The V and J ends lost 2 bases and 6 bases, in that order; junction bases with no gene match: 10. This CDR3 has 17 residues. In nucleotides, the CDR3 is TGTGCCAGCAGCTTACCGCGGGACAGGGGAACAAGCAATGAGCAGTTCTTC. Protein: CASSLPRDRGTSNEQFF.

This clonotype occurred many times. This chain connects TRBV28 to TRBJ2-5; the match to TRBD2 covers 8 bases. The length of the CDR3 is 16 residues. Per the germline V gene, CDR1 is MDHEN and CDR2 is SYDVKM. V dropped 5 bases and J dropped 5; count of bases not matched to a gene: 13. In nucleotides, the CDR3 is TGTGCCAGCAGTCCCTCTGATATCCCGGGAGGGGAGACCCAGTACTTC. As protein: CASSPSDIPGGETQYF. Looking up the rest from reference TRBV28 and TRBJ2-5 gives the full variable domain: DVKVTQSSRYLVKRTGEKVFLECVQDMDHENMFWYRQDPGLGLRLIYFSYDVKMKEKGDIPEGYSVSREKKERFSLILESASTNQTSMYLCASSPSDIPGGETQYFGPGTRLLVL.

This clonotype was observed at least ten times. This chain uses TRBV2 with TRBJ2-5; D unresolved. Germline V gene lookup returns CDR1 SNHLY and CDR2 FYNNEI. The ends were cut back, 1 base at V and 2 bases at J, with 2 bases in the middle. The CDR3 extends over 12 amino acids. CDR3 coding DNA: TGTGCCAGCAGTGAAGGGCAAGAGACCCAGTACTTC. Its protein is CASSEGQETQYF.

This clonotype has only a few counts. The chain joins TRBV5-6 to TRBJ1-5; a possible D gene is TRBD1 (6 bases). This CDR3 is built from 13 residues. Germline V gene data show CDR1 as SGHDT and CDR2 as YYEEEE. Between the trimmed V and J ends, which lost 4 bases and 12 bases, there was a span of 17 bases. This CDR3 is CASSLGQTTLQHF. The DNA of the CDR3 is TGTGCCAGCAGCCTTGGACAGACGACTCTCCAGCATTTT.

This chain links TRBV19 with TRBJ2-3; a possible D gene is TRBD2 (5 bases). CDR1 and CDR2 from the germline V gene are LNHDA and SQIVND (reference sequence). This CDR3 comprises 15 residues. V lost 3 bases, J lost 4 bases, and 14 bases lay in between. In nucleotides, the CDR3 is TGTGCCAGTAGTATCTCGGGGAAAAGAGCAGATACGCAGTATTTT. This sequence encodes CASSISGKRADTQYF.

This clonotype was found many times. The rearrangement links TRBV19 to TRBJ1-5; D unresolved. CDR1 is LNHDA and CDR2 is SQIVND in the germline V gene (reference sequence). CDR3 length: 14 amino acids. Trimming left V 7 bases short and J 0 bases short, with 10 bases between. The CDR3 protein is CASKAGNSNQPQHF. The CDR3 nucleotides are TGTGCCAGTAAGGCGGGGAATAGCAATCAGCCCCAGCATTTT.

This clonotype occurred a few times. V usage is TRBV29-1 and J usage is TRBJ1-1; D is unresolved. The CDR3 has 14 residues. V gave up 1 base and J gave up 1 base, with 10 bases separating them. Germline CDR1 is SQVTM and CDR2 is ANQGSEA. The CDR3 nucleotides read TGCAGCGTTGAAGGGAGGATGGGGAACACTGAAGCTTTCTTT. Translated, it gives CSVEGRMGNTEAFF.

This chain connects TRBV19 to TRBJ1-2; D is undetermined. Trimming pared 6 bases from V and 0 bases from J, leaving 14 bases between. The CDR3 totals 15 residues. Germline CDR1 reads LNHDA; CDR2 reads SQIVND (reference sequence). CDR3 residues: CASRMYTTSNYGYTF. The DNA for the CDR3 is TGTGCCAGTAGGATGTACACGACTTCTAACTATGGCTACACCTTC.

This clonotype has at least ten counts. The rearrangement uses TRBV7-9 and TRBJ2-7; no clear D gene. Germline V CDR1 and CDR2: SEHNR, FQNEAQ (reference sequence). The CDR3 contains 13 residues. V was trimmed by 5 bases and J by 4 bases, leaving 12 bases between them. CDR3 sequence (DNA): TGTGCCAGCAGCCCAAATATAAATTACGAGCAGTACTTC. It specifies CASSPNINYEQYF.

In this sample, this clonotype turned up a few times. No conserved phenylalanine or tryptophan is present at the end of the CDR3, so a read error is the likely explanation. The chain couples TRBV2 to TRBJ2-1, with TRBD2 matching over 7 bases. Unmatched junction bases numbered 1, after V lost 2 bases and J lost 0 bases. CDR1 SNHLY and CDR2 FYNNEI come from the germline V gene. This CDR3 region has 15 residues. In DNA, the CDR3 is TGTGCCAGCAGTGAACTAGCGGTCTCCTACAATGAGCAGTTCCTC. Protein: CASSELAVSYNEQFL.

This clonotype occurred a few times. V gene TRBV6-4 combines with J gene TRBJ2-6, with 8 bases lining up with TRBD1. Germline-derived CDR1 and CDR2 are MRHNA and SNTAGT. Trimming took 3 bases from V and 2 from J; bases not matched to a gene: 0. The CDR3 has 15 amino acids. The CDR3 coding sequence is TGTGCCAGCAGTGAACAGGGGGCTGGGGCCAACGTCCTGACTTTC. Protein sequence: CASSEQGAGANVLTF.

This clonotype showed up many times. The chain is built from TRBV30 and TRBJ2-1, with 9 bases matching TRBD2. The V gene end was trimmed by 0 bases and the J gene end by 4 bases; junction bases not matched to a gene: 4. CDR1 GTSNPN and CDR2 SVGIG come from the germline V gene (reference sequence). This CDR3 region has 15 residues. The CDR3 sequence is CAWSVLAGGYNEQFF. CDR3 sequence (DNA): TGTGCCTGGAGTGTACTGGCGGGGGGGTACAATGAGCAGTTCTTC.

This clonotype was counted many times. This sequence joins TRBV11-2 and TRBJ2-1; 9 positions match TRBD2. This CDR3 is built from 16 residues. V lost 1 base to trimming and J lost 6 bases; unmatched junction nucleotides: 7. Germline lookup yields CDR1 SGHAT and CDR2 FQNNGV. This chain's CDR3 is CASSLGVSGSSNEQFF. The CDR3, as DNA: TGTGCCAGCAGCTTAGGGGTTAGCGGGAGCTCCAATGAGCAGTTCTTC.

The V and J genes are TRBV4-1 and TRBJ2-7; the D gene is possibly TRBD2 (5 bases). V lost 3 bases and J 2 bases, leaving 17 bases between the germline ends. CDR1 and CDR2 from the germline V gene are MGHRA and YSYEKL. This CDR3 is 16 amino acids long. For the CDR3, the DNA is TGCGCCAGCAGCCAGCCCGCGGGCCGTAAGCCCTACGAGCAGTACTTC. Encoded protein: CASSQPAGRKPYEQYF.

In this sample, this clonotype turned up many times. CDR3 amino acids: CASRRRDSPASYEQYF. CDR3 nucleotides: TGTGCCAGCAGAAGGAGGGACAGCCCAGCCTCCTACGAGCAGTACTTC. V and J are TRBV2 and TRBJ2-7, with a possible D match to TRBD1 (7 bases). V gave up 6 bases and J gave up 0 bases, with 18 bases separating them. Germline V CDR1 and CDR2: SNHLY, FYNNEI. The CDR3 length is 16 residues.

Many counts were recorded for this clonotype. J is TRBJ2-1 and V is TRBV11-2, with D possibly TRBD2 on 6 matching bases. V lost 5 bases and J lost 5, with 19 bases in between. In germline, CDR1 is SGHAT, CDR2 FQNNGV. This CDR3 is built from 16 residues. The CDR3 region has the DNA TGTGCCAGCAGCCCCCCCCGGGGGAGTGGGGACAATGAGCAGTTCTTC. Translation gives CASSPPRGSGDNEQFF.

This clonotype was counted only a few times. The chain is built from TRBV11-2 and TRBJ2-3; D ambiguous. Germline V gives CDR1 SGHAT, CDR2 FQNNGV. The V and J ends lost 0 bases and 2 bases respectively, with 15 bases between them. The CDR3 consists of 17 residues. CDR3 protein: CASSLEVPASITDTQYF. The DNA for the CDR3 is TGTGCCAGCAGCTTAGAGGTTCCAGCGTCGATCACAGATACGCAGTATTTT.

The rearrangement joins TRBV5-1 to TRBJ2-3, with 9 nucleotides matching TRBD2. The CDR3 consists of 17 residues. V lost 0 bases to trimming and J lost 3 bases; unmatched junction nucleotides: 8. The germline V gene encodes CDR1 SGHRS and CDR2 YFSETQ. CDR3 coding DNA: TGCGCCAGCAGCTTGGATTCTAGCGGGGTCGGGACAGATACGCAGTATTTT. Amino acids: CASSLDSSGVGTDTQYF.

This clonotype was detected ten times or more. Written as DNA, the CDR3 is TGTGCCAGCAGCGCCACGGGTAAGGATGAGCAGTTCTTC. Its translation is CASSATGKDEQFF. V gene TRBV7-3 combines with J gene TRBJ2-1; D is uncertain. The germline gives CDR1 SGHTA, CDR2 FQGTGA. The CDR3 extends over 13 amino acids. V lost 5 bases, J lost 8 bases, and 13 bases lay in between. The complete variable domain, with remaining parts taken from reference TRBV7-3 and TRBJ2-1, reads GAGVSQTPSNKVTEKGKYVELRCDPISGHTALYWYRQSLGQGPEFLIYFQGTGAADDSGLPNDRFFAVRPEGSVSTLKIQRTERGDSAVYLCASSATGKDEQFFGPGTRLTVL.

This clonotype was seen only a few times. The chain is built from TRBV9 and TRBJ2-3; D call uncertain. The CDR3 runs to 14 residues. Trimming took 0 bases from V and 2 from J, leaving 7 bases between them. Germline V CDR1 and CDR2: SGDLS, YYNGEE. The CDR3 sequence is CASSVGIPTDTQYF. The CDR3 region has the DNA TGTGCCAGCAGCGTAGGTATACCCACAGATACGCAGTATTTT.

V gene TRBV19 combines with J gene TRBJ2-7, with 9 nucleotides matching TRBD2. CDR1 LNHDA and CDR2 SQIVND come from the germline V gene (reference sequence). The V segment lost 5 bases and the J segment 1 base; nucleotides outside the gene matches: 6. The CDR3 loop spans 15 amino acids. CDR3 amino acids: CASSPGTSKSYEQYF. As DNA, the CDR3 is TGTGCCAGTAGTCCCGGGACTAGCAAATCCTACGAGCAGTACTTC. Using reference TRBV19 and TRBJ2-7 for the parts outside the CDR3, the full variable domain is DGGITQSPKYLFRKEGQNVTLSCEQNLNHDAMYWYRQDPGQGLRLIYYSQIVNDFQKGDIAEGYSVSREKKESFPLTVTSAQKNPTAFYLCASSPGTSKSYEQYFGPGTRLTVT.

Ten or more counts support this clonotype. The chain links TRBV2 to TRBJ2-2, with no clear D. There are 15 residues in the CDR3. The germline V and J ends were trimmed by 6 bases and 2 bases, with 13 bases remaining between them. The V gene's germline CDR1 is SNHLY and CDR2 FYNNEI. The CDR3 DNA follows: TGTGCCAGCAGACCACGAAGCATAAACACCGGGGAGCTGTTTTTT. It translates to CASRPRSINTGELFF.

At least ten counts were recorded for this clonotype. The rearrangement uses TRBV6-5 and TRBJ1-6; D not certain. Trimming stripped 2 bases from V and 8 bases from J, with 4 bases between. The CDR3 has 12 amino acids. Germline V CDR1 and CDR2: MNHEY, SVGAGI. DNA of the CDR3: TGTGCCAGCAGTTACACCTATTCACCCCTCCACTTT. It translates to CASSYTYSPLHF.

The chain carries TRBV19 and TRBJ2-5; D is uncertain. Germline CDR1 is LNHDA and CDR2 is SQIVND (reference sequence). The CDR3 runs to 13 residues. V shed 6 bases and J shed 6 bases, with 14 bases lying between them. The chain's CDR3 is CASSPGPQQTQYF. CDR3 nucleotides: TGTGCCAGTAGCCCTGGACCGCAGCAGACCCAGTACTTC. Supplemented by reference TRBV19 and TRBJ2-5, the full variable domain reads DGGITQSPKYLFRKEGQNVTLSCEQNLNHDAMYWYRQDPGQGLRLIYYSQIVNDFQKGDIAEGYSVSREKKESFPLTVTSAQKNPTAFYLCASSPGPQQTQYFGPGTRLLVL.

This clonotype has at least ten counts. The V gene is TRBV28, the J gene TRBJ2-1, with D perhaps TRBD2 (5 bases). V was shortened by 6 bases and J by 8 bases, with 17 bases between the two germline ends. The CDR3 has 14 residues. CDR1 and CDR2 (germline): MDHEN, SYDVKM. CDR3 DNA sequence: TGTGCCAGCAGCCCTAGGACCCCCGGGGATGAGCAGTTCTTC. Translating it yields CASSPRTPGDEQFF.